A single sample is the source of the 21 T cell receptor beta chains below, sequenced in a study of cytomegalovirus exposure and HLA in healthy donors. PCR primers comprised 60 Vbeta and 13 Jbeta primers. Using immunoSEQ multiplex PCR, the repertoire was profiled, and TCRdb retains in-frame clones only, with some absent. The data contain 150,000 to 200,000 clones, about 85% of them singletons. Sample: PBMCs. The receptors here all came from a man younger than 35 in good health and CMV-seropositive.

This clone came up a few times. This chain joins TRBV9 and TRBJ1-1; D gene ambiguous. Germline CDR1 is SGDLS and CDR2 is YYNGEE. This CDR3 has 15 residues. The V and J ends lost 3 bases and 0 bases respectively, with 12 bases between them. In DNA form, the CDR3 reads TGTGCCAGCAGCGCCCGACAAGGAATGAACACTGAAGCTTTCTTT. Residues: CASSARQGMNTEAFF.

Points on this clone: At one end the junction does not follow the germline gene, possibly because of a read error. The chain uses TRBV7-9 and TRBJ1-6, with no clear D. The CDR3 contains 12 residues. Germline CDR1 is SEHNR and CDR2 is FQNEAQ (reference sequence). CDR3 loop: CSSRQNNSPLHF. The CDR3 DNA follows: TGTTCCAGCAGGCAGAACAATTCACCCCTCCACTTT.

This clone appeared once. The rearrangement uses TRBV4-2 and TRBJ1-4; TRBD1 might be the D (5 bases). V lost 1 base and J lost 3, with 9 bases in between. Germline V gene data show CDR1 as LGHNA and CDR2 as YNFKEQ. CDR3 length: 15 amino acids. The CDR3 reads CASSQAGPANEKLFF. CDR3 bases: TGTGCCAGCAGCCAAGCAGGGCCAGCTAATGAAAAACTGTTTTTT.

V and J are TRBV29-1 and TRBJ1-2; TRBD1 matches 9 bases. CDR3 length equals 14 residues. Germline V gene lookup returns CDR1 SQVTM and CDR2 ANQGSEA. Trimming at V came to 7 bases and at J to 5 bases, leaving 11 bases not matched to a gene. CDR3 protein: CSATSGTGYYGYTF. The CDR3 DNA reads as TGCAGCGCGACGTCCGGGACAGGGTATTATGGCTACACCTTC.

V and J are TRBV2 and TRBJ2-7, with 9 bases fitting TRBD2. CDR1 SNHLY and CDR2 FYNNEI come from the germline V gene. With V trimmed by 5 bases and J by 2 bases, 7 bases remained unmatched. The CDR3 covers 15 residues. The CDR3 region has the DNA TGTGCCAGCAGTATTAGGACTAGCGCGCCCTACGAGCAGTACTTC. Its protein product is CASSIRTSAPYEQYF.

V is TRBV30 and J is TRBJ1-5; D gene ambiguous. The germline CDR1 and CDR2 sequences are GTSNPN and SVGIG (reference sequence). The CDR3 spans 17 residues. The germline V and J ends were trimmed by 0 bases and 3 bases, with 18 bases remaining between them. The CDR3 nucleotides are TGTGCCTGGAGTGTACGGAGAGGGAACAGCCCCAATCAGCCCCAGCATTTT. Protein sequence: CAWSVRRGNSPNQPQHF.

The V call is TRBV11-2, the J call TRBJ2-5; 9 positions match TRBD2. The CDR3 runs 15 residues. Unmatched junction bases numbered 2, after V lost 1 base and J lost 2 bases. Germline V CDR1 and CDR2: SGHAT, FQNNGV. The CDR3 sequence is CASSLGLAGQETQYF. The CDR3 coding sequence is TGTGCCAGCAGCTTAGGGCTAGCGGGGCAAGAGACCCAGTACTTC. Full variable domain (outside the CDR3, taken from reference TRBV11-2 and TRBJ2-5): EAGVAQSPRYKIIEKRQSVAFWCNPISGHATLYWYQQILGQGPKLLIQFQNNGVVDDSQLPKDRFSAERLKGVDSTLKIQPAKLEDSAVYLCASSLGLAGQETQYFGPGTRLLVL.

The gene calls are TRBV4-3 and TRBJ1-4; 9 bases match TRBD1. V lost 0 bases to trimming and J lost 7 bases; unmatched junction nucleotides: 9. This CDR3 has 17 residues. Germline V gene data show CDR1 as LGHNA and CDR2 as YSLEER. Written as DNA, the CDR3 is TGCGCCAGCAGCCAAGAGTGGAACAGGGGGCTATTTGAAAAACTGTTTTTT. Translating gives CASSQEWNRGLFEKLFF.

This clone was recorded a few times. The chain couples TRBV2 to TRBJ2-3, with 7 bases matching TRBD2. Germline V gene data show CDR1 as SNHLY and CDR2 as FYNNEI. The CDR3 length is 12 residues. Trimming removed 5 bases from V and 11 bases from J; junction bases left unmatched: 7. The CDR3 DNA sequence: TGTGCCAGCAGTCTCCGGGACTACCGGCAGTATTTT. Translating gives CASSLRDYRQYF.

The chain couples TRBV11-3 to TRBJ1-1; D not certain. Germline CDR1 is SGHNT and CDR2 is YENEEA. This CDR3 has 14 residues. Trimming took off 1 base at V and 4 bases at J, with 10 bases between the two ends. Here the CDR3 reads CASSLGFGVTEAFF. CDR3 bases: TGTGCCAGCAGCTTAGGCTTCGGGGTCACTGAAGCTTTCTTT.

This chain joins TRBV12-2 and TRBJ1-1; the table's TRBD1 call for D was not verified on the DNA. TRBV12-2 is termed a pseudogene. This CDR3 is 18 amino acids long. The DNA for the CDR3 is TGTGCAAGTCGCTTAGCGGGACAGGGGGATCGTCCTTGGACTGAAGCTTTCTTT. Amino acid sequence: CASRLAGQGDRPWTEAFF.

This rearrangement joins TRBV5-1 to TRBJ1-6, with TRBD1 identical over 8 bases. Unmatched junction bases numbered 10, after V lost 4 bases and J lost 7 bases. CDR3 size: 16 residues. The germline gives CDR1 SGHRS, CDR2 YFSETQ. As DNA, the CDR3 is TGCGCCAGCAGCCGGGGAAAGACAGGGGAGAATTCACCCCTCCACTTT. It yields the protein CASSRGKTGENSPLHF.

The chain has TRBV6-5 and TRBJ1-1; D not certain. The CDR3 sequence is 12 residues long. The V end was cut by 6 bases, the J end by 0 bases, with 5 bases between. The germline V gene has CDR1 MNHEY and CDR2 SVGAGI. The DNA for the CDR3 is TGTGCCAGCAGCCGAGTGAACACTGAAGCTTTCTTT. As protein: CASSRVNTEAFF.

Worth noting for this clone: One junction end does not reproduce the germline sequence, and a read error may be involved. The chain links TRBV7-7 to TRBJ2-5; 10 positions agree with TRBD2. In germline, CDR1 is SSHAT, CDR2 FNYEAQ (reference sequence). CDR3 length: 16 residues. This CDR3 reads CASSQKLAGFEETQYF. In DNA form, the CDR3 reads TGTGCTAGCAGCCAGAAACTAGCGGGGTTTGAGGAGACCCAGTACTTC. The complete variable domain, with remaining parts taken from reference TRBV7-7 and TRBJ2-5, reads GAGVSQSPRYKVTKRGQDVTLRCDPISSHATLYWYQQALGQGPEFLTYFNYEAQPDKSGLPSDRFSAERPEGSISTLTIQRTEQRDSAMYRCASSQKLAGFEETQYFGPGTRLLVL.

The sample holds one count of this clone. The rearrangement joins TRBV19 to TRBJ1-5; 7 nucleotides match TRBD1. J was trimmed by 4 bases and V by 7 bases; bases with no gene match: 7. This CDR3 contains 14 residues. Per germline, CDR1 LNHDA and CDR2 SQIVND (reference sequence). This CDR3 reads CASKGRQGNQPQHF. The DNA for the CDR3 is TGTGCCAGTAAGGGGAGACAGGGAAATCAGCCCCAGCATTTT.

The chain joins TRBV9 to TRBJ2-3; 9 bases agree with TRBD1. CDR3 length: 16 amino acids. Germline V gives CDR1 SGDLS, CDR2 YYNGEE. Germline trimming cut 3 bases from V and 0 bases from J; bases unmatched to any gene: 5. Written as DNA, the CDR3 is TGTGCCAGCAGCGGGACAGGGGTATGGAGCACAGATACGCAGTATTTT. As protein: CASSGTGVWSTDTQYF.

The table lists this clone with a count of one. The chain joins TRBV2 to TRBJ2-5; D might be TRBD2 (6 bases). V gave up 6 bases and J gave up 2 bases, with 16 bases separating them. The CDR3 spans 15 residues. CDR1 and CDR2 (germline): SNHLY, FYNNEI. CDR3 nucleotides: TGTGCCAGCAGGAGTGGTGCGGGGCCACAAGAGACCCAGTACTTC. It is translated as CASRSGAGPQETQYF.

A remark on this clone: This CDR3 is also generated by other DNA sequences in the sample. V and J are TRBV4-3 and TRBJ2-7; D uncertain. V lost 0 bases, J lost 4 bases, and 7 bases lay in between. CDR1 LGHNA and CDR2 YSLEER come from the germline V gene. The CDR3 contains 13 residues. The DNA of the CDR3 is TGCGCCAGCAGCCAAGAAGCATCATACGAGCAGTACTTC. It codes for CASSQEASYEQYF.

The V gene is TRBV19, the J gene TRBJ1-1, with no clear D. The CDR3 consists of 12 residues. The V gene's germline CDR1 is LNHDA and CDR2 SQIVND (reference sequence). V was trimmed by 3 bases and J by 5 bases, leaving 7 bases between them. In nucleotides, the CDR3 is TGTGCCAGTAGTATTAGTGCTACTGAAGCTTTCTTT. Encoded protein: CASSISATEAFF. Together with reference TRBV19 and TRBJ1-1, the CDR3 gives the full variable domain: DGGITQSPKYLFRKEGQNVTLSCEQNLNHDAMYWYRQDPGQGLRLIYYSQIVNDFQKGDIAEGYSVSREKKESFPLTVTSAQKNPTAFYLCASSISATEAFFGQGTRLTVV.

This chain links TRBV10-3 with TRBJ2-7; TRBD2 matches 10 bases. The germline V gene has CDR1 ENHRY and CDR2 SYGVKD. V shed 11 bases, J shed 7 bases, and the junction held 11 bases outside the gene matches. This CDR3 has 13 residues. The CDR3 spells CAVASGGLGEQYF. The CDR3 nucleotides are TGTGCCGTGGCTAGCGGGGGCTTGGGAGAGCAGTACTTC.

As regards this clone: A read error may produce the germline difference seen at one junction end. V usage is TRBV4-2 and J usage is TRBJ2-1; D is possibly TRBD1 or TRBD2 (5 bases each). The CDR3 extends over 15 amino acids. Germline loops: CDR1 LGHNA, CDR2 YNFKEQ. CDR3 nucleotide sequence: TGTGCCAGCAGCAAAGAGGGGAGCTCCTACAATGAGCAGTTCTTC. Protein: CASSKEGSSYNEQFF.